This T cell receptor beta chain comes out of a study of PD-L1 blockade in urothelial cancer. In its sample, this clone was seen a few times. Data came from immunoSEQ multiplex PCR; TCRdb stores just in-frame clones and leaves some out. Here the sample spans some 41,000 clones, roughly 88% being singletons. The germline V gene encodes CDR1 WNHNN and CDR2 SYGVQD (reference sequence). V lost 4 bases and J 0 bases, leaving 9 bases between the germline ends. This CDR3 comprises 14 residues. This TCR came from a man older than 75 with urothelial cancer. V usage is TRBV10-1 and J usage is TRBJ2-5; D gene uncertain. The sample consisted of PBMCs, taken around atezolizumab (anti-PD-L1) treatment. CDR3 region: CASSGVRNQETQYF. As DNA, the CDR3 is TGCGCCAGCAGTGGGGTGAGGAACCAAGAGACCCAGTACTTC.